What follows is one T cell receptor beta chain and its context. What it binds is not known. The data were taken from a study of T cells after yellow fever vaccination. Study outcomes and limitations: Reappearing after the booster were most of the clones from primary vaccination (almost 97% CD4, 88% CD8).

TCRdb reprocessed the 5' RACE reads with MiXCR, giving one entry per CDR3 protein. This sample carries 300,000 or so distinct CDR3 sequences, roughly 7% of them seen once, and the ten largest clones take roughly a sixth. The clonotype was recovered from a young man who received the YFV17D yellow fever vaccine. Sequenced material: PBMCs, taken roughly 45 days after the first yellow fever vaccination.

CDR3 sequence reads: CASSPRLRRQETQYF. The CDR3 nucleotides read TGTGCCAGCAGCCCGCGACTACGCCGCCAGGAGACCCAGTACTTC. This chain links TRBV7-2 with TRBJ2-5; D might be TRBD2 (5 bases). The ends were cut back, 5 bases at V and 5 bases at J, with 18 bases in the middle. The germline V gene has CDR1 SGHTA and CDR2 FQGNSA. This CDR3 is 15 amino acids long.